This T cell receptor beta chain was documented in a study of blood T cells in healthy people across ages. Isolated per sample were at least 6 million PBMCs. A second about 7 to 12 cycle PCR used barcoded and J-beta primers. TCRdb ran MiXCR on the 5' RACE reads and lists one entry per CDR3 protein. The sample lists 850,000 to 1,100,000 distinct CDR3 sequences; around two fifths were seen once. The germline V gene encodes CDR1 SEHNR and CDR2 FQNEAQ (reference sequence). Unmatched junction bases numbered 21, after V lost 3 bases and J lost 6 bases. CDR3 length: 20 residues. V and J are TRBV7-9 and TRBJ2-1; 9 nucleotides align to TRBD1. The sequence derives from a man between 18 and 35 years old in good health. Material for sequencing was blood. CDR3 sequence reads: CASSFVPGQGPTSLGNEQFF. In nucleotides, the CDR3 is TGTGCCAGCAGCTTCGTCCCGGGACAGGGACCCACGTCCCTTGGCAATGAGCAGTTCTTC.